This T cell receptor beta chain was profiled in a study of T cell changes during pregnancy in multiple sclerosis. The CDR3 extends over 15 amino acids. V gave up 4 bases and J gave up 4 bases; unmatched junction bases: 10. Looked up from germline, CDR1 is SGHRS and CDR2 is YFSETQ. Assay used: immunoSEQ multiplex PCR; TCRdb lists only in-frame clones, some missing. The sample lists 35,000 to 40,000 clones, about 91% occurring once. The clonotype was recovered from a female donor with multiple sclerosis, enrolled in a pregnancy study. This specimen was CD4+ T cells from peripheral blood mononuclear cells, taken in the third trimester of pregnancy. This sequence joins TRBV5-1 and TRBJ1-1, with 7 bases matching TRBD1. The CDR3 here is CASSPEGTGVTEAFF. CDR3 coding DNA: TGCGCCAGCAGCCCCGAGGGCACAGGGGTCACTGAAGCTTTCTTT.